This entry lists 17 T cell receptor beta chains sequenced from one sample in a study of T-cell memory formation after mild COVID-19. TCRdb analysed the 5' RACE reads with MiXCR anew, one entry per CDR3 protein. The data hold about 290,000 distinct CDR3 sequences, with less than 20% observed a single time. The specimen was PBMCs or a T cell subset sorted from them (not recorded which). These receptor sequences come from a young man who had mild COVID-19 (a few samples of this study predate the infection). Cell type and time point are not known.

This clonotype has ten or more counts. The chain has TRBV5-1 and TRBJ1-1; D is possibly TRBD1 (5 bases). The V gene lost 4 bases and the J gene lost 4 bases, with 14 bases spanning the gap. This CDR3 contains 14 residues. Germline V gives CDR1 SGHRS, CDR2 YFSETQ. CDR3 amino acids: CASSRDPSSTEAFF. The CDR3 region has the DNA TGCGCCAGCAGCCGGGACCCCTCGAGCACTGAAGCTTTCTTT.

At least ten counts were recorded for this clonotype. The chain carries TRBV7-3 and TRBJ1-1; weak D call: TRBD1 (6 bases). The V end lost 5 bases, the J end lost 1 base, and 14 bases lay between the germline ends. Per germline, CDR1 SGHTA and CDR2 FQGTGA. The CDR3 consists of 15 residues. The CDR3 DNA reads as TGTGCCAGCAGCCCGAAGGGGGACCCGAACACTGAAGCTTTCTTT. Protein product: CASSPKGDPNTEAFF.

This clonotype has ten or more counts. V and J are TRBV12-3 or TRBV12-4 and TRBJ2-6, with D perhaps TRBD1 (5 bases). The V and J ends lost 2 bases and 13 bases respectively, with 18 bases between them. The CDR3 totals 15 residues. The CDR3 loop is CASSLMWGPLPVLTF. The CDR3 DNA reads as TGTGCCAGCAGTTTAATGTGGGGCCCCCTTCCGGTCCTGACTTTC.

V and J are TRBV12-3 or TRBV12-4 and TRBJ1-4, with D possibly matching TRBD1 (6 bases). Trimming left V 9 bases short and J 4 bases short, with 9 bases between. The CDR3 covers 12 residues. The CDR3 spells CASRDNNEKLFF. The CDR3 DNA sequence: TGTGCCAGTAGGGACAATAATGAAAAACTGTTTTTT.

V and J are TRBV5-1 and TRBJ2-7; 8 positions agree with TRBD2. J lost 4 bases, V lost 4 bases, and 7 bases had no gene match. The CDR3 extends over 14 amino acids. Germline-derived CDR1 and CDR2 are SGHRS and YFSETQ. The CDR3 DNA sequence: TGCGCCAGCAGCCAAATGGCGGGGGGATACGAGCAGTACTTC. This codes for CASSQMAGGYEQYF. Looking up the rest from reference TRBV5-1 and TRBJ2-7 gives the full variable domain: KAGVTQTPRYLIKTRGQQVTLSCSPISGHRSVSWYQQTPGQGLQFLFEYFSETQRNKGNFPGRFSGRQFSNSRSEMNVSTLELGDSALYLCASSQMAGGYEQYFGPGTRLTVT.

Here the CDR3 reads CASSPSDSEYLNEQFF. The CDR3 DNA follows: TGTGCCAGCTCACCTTCAGACAGCGAGTACTTGAATGAGCAGTTCTTC. V is TRBV18 and J is TRBJ2-1, with D maybe TRBD1 (5 bases). Germline assignment: CDR1 KGHSH and CDR2 LQKENI. V lost 3 bases to trimming and J lost 7 bases, with 19 bases between them. The CDR3 totals 16 residues.

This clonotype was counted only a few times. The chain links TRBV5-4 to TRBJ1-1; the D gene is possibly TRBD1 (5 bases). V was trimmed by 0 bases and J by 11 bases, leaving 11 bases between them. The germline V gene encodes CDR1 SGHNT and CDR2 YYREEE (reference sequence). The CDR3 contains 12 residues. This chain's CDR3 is CASSLAMGPAFF. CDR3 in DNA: TGTGCCAGCAGCTTGGCGATGGGGCCGGCTTTCTTT. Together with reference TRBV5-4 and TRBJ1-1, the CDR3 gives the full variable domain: ETGVTQSPTHLIKTRGQQVTLRCSSQSGHNTVSWYQQALGQGPQFIFQYYREEENGRGNFPPRFSGLQFPNYSSELNVNALELDDSALYLCASSLAMGPAFFGQGTRLTVV.

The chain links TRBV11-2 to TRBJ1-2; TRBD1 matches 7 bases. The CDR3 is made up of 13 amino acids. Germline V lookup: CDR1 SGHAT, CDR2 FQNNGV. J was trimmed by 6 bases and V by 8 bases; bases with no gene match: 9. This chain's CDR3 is CASASPGTDGYTF. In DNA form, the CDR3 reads TGTGCCAGCGCCTCGCCCGGGACAGATGGCTACACCTTC.

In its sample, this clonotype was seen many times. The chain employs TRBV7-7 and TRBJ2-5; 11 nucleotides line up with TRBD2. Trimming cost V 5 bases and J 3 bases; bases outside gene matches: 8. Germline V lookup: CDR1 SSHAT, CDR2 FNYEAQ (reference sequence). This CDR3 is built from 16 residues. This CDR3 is CASSATLGLAEETQYF. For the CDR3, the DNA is TGTGCCAGCAGCGCCACCCTGGGACTAGCGGAAGAGACCCAGTACTTC.

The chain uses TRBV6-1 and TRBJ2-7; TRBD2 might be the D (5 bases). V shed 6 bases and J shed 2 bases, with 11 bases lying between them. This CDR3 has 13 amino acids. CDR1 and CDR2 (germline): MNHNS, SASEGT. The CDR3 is CASRIRGPYEQYF. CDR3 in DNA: TGTGCCAGCAGAATTCGGGGTCCCTACGAGCAGTACTTC.

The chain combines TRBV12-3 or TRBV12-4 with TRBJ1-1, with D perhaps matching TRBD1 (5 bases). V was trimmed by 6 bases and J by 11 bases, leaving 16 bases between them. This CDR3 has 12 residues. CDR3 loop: CASSPPGGRAFF. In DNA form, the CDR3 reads TGTGCCAGCAGCCCCCCGGGGGGGAGGGCTTTCTTT.

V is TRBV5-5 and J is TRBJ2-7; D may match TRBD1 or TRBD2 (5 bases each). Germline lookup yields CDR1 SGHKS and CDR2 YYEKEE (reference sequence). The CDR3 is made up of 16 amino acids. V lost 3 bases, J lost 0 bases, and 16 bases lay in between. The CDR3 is CASSSIRGTVSYEQYF. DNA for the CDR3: TGTGCCAGCAGCTCAATCCGAGGGACGGTCTCCTACGAGCAGTACTTC.

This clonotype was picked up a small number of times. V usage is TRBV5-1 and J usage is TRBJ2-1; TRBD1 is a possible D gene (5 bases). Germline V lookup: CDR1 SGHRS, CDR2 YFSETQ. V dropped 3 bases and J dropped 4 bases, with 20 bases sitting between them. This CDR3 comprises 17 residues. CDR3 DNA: TGCGCCAGCAGCTCAGGAACGACAGTCCTTCAGTACAATGAGCAGTTCTTC. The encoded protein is CASSSGTTVLQYNEQFF.

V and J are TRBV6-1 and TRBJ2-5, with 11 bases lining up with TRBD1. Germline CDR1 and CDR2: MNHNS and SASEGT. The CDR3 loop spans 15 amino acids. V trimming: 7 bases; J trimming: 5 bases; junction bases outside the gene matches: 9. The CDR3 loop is CASNSWTGGDETQYF. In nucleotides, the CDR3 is TGTGCCAGCAACAGCTGGACAGGGGGCGATGAGACCCAGTACTTC.

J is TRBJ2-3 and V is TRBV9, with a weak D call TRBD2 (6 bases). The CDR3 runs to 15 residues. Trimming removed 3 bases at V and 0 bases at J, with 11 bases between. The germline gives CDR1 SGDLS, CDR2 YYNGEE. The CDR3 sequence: CASSALASSTDTQYF. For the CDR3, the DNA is TGTGCCAGCAGCGCCCTAGCGTCGAGCACAGATACGCAGTATTTT.

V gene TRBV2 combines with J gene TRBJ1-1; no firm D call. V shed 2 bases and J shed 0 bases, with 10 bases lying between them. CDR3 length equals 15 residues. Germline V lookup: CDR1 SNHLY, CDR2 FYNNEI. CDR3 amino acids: CASSEYTLMNTEAFF. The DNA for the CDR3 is TGTGCCAGCAGTGAATACACCCTCATGAACACTGAAGCTTTCTTT.

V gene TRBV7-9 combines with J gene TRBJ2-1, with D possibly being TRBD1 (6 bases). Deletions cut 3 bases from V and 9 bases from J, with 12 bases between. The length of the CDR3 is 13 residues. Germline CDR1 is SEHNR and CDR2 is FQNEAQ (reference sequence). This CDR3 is CASSFVQGGEQFF. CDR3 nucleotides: TGTGCCAGCAGCTTCGTACAGGGCGGTGAGCAGTTCTTC.